A single sample is the source of the 23 T cell receptor beta chains below, sequenced in a study of T cell changes during pregnancy in multiple sclerosis. The protocol was immunoSEQ multiplex PCR, while the TCRdb copy is restricted to in-frame clones and leaves out a portion. The sample includes 39,000 or so clones, over 90% of them seen just once. This material consisted of CD4+ T cells from peripheral blood mononuclear cells, taken after pregnancy. The origin of the receptors is a female donor in good health, enrolled as a control in a pregnancy study.

The V gene is TRBV10-3, the J gene TRBJ2-7; possibly TRBD2 for D (6 bases). The CDR3 spans 16 residues. In germline, CDR1 is ENHRY, CDR2 SYGVKD. Trimming removed 4 bases at V and 2 bases at J, with 18 bases between. In DNA form, the CDR3 reads TGTGCCATCAGTGGTTCCGGGGGTAGCGGTACCTACGAGCAGTACTTC. It yields the protein CAISGSGGSGTYEQYF.

The sample holds one count of this clone. This chain joins TRBV27 and TRBJ1-1, with D possibly matching TRBD1 (6 bases). There are 13 residues in the CDR3. Germline V gene sequence: CDR1 MNHEY, CDR2 SMNVEV (reference sequence). Between the trimmed V and J ends, which lost 3 bases and 5 bases, there was a span of 10 bases. CDR3 protein: CASSFMTGTEAFF. Written as DNA, the CDR3 is TGTGCCAGCAGTTTCATGACAGGTACTGAAGCTTTCTTT.

V gene TRBV6-4 combines with J gene TRBJ2-7; 11 nucleotides line up with TRBD2. The trim removed 4 bases at V and 7 bases at J, leaving 3 bases unmatched. The CDR3 totals 13 residues. Germline CDR1 reads MRHNA; CDR2 reads SNTAGT. The CDR3 spells CASSVAGGLEQYF. CDR3 coding DNA: TGTGCCAGCAGTGTAGCGGGGGGGCTGGAGCAGTACTTC.

The rearrangement uses TRBV7-9 and TRBJ2-7; 12 positions match TRBD2. Trimming cost V 5 bases and J 3 bases; bases outside gene matches: 8. The CDR3 contains 16 residues. Germline CDR1 SEHNR, CDR2 FQNEAQ (reference sequence). The CDR3, as DNA: TGTGCCAGCAGCGCCAGACTAGCGGGAGAAGTCTACGAGCAGTACTTC. Its protein is CASSARLAGEVYEQYF.

V and J are TRBV27 and TRBJ1-5; 7 nucleotides agree with TRBD1. Germline CDR1 is MNHEY and CDR2 is SMNVEV (reference sequence). V was clipped by 5 bases and J by 10 bases; unmatched bases: 8. The CDR3 consists of 13 residues. Here the CDR3 reads CASSAKTGIPQHF. CDR3 sequence (DNA): TGTGCCAGCAGTGCAAAGACAGGGATTCCCCAGCATTTT.

The chain has TRBV5-4 and TRBJ2-1, with 15 bases lining up with TRBD2. J lost 9 bases, V lost 3 bases, and 4 bases had no gene match. Germline CDR1 reads SGHNT; CDR2 reads YYREEE (reference sequence). This CDR3 has 15 residues. Here the CDR3 reads CASSSGLAGGREQFF. For the CDR3, the DNA is TGTGCCAGCAGCTCCGGACTAGCGGGAGGGCGTGAGCAGTTCTTC. Full variable domain (missing parts from reference TRBV5-4 and TRBJ2-1): ETGVTQSPTHLIKTRGQQVTLRCSSQSGHNTVSWYQQALGQGPQFIFQYYREEENGRGNFPPRFSGLQFPNYSSELNVNALELDDSALYLCASSSGLAGGREQFFGPGTRLTVL.

The chain combines TRBV27 with TRBJ1-2, with TRBD1 identical over 9 bases. Germline CDR1 reads MNHEY; CDR2 reads SMNVEV (reference sequence). The V and J ends lost 6 bases and 4 bases, in that order; junction bases with no gene match: 3. This CDR3 has 13 amino acids. The CDR3 loop reads CASRDRGSYGYTF. The CDR3 bases are TGTGCCAGCAGGGACAGGGGAAGCTATGGCTACACCTTC.

The chain links TRBV27 to TRBJ2-3; possible D gene TRBD2, 5 bases. CDR3 length equals 16 residues. The V end lost 7 bases, the J end lost 0 bases, and 17 bases lay between the germline ends. Germline CDR1 reads MNHEY; CDR2 reads SMNVEV (reference sequence). CDR3 sequence reads: CASTPIAKSSTDTQYF. CDR3 nucleotides: TGTGCCAGCACTCCCATAGCGAAATCCAGCACAGATACGCAGTATTTT.

This chain uses TRBV18 with TRBJ1-2; 8 bases match TRBD1. V lost 2 bases, J lost 6 bases, and 5 bases stayed unmatched. The CDR3 extends over 14 amino acids. Germline V gene data show CDR1 as KGHSH and CDR2 as LQKENI. Here the CDR3 reads CASSPTTGADGYTF. CDR3 coding DNA: TGTGCCAGCTCACCAACGACAGGGGCGGATGGCTACACCTTC.

This rearrangement joins TRBV21-1 to TRBJ2-3; TRBD2 was called by the table and not checked on the DNA. TRBV21-1 is labeled a pseudogene. CDR3 length equals 18 residues. The DNA of the CDR3 is TGTGCCAGCAGCACCCTCTCCAAGTCGGGACTAGCGAAGTCTACGCAGTATTTT. Its translation: CASSTLSKSGLAKSTQYF.

The chain has TRBV2 and TRBJ1-6; TRBD1 agrees at 9 bases. Germline trimming cut 4 bases from V and 9 bases from J; bases unmatched to any gene: 7. CDR1 is SNHLY, CDR2 FYNNEI, per germline. CDR3 length equals 15 residues. The CDR3 spells CASSAGQGFSSPLHF. The CDR3 bases are TGTGCCAGCAGTGCGGGACAGGGTTTTAGTTCACCCCTCCACTTT.

J is TRBJ1-2 and V is TRBV5-6; 10 bases are a match to TRBD1. CDR3 length equals 15 residues. With 1 base clipped from V and 4 bases from J, the junction kept 4 bases outside the gene matches. The germline V gene encodes CDR1 SGHDT and CDR2 YYEEEE. CDR3 sequence: CASSLWTGGTYGYTF. CDR3 coding DNA: TGTGCCAGCAGCTTGTGGACAGGGGGAACCTATGGCTACACCTTC.

The rearrangement joins TRBV19 to TRBJ1-5, with D possibly matching TRBD1 (6 bases). The CDR3 has 13 amino acids. V lost 10 bases, J lost 6 bases, and 16 bases lay in between. CDR1 LNHDA and CDR2 SQIVND come from the germline V gene (reference sequence). This CDR3 reads CATSSGGGQPQHF. CDR3 in DNA: TGTGCCACTTCCAGTGGGGGCGGTCAGCCCCAGCATTTT.

The CDR3 sequence is CAWNPQNYGYTF. CDR3 sequence (DNA): TGTGCCTGGAACCCACAGAACTATGGCTACACCTTC. This sequence joins TRBV30 and TRBJ1-2, with D hard to call. The V end lost 4 bases, the J end lost 2 bases, and 8 bases lay between the germline ends. This CDR3 contains 12 residues. Germline values: CDR1 GTSNPN, CDR2 SVGIG (reference sequence).

This clone has a single count. The chain combines TRBV11-2 with TRBJ2-7; D possibly corresponds to TRBD2 (5 bases). The CDR3 runs to 11 residues. Trimming pared 2 bases from V and 6 bases from J, leaving 5 bases between. CDR1 is SGHAT, CDR2 FQNNGV, per germline. CDR3 residues: CASSLRGEQYF. CDR3 coding DNA: TGTGCCAGCAGCTTACGGGGCGAGCAGTACTTC.

V gene TRBV5-1 combines with J gene TRBJ1-1; D is perhaps TRBD1 (5 bases). Trimming stripped 3 bases from V and 4 bases from J, with 13 bases between. The CDR3 runs to 14 residues. Germline CDR1 is SGHRS and CDR2 is YFSETQ. CDR3 loop: CASSSRRVSTEAFF. Here the CDR3 DNA reads TGCGCCAGCAGCTCCCGCAGGGTTTCCACTGAAGCTTTCTTT. The whole variable domain, filled in from reference TRBV5-1 and TRBJ1-1, reads KAGVTQTPRYLIKTRGQQVTLSCSPISGHRSVSWYQQTPGQGLQFLFEYFSETQRNKGNFPGRFSGRQFSNSRSEMNVSTLELGDSALYLCASSSRRVSTEAFFGQGTRLTVV.

V and J are TRBV7-2 and TRBJ1-1; 7 bases align to TRBD1. With 5 bases clipped from V and 2 bases from J, the junction kept 2 bases outside the gene matches. CDR1 SGHTA and CDR2 FQGNSA come from the germline V gene. The CDR3 length is 13 residues. CDR3 nucleotides: TGTGCCAGCAGCGGGGACAGCAACACTGAAGCTTTCTTT. It encodes CASSGDSNTEAFF.

This chain links TRBV10-3 with TRBJ1-3; no firm D call. Between the trimmed V and J ends, which lost 3 bases and 4 bases, there was a span of 10 bases. This CDR3 region has 14 residues. Germline V lookup: CDR1 ENHRY, CDR2 SYGVKD. The CDR3 loop is CAISEWEAGNTIYF. CDR3 DNA sequence: TGTGCCATCAGTGAATGGGAGGCAGGAAACACCATATATTTT.

V and J are TRBV7-9 and TRBJ1-2, with 7 bases aligning to TRBD1. The CDR3 contains 13 residues. The junction had 4 bases not matched to a gene; V was cut back by 6 bases and J by 3 bases. Germline lookup yields CDR1 SEHNR and CDR2 FQNEAQ (reference sequence). The CDR3 region is CASSPTGHYGYTF. CDR3 in DNA: TGTGCCAGCAGTCCGACAGGGCACTATGGCTACACCTTC.

As DNA, the CDR3 is TGTGCCAGTACCACCAGAGGGACTAGCAATTACAATGAGCAGTTCTTC. Translated: CASTTRGTSNYNEQFF. The gene calls are TRBV19 and TRBJ2-1; 9 bases line up with TRBD2. Unmatched junction bases numbered 11, after V lost 7 bases and J lost 4 bases. CDR1 is LNHDA, CDR2 SQIVND, per germline (reference sequence). CDR3 size: 16 residues.

DNA for the CDR3: TGTGCCAGCAGCCAAGGAGGGTCAGGAAATTCACCCCTCCACTTT. Translated: CASSQGGSGNSPLHF. The J gene is TRBJ1-6, the V gene TRBV7-2, with D unclear. V lost 5 bases, J lost 7 bases, and 15 bases lay in between. The CDR3 is 15 residues long. Germline V CDR1 and CDR2: SGHTA, FQGNSA.

This chain links TRBV6-5 with TRBJ2-7; D not certain. The CDR3 covers 16 residues. Per the germline V gene, CDR1 is MNHEY and CDR2 is SVGAGI. V was pared by 4 bases and J by 0 bases, with 16 bases between. The CDR3 loop is CASSLYRQPSSYEQYF. CDR3 in DNA: TGTGCCAGCAGTTTGTATCGGCAGCCTAGCTCCTACGAGCAGTACTTC.

The rearrangement links TRBV19 to TRBJ2-1; D remains unclear. Between the trimmed V and J ends, which lost 6 bases and 10 bases, there was a span of 10 bases. CDR1 and CDR2 (germline): LNHDA, SQIVND (reference sequence). This CDR3 has 11 amino acids. CDR3 loop: CASRMSSEQFF. The CDR3, as DNA: TGTGCCAGTAGGATGAGTAGCGAGCAGTTCTTC.